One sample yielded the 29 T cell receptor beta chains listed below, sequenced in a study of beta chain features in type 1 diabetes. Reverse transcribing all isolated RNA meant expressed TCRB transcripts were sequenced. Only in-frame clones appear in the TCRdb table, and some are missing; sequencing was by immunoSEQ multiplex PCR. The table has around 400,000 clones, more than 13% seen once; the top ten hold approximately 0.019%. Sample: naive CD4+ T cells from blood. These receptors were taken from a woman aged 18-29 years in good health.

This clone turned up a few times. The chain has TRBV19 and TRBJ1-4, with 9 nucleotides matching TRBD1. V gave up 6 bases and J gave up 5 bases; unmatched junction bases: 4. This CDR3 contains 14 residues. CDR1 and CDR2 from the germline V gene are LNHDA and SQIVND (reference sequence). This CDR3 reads CASSTGTGNEKLFF. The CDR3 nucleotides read TGTGCCAGTAGCACCGGGACAGGGAATGAAAAACTGTTTTTT.

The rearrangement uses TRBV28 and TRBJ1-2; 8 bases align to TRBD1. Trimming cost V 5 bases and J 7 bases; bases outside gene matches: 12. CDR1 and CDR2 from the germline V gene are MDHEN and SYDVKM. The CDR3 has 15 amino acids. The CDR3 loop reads CASSKPGQVRGGYTF. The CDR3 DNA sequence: TGTGCCAGCAGTAAGCCGGGACAGGTTCGAGGTGGCTACACCTTC.

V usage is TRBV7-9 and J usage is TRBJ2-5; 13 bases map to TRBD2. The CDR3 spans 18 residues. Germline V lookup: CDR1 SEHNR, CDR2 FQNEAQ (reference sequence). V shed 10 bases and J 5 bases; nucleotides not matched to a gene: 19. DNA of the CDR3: TGTGCCACGTCTCCTCGGACTAGCGGGAGTTGGGACTTGGAGACCCAGTACTTC. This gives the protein CATSPRTSGSWDLETQYF.

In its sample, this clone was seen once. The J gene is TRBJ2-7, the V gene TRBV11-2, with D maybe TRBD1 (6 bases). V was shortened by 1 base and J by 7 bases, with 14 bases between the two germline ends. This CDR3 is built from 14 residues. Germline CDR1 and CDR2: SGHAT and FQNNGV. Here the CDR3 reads CASSLGFRGREQYF. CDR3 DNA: TGTGCCAGCAGCTTAGGGTTCAGGGGTAGGGAGCAGTACTTC.

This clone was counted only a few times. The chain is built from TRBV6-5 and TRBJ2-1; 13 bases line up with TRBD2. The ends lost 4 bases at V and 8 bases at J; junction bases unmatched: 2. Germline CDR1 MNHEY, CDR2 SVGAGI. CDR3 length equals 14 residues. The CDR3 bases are TGTGCCAGCAGTTGGACTAGCGGGAGATATGAGCAGTTCTTC. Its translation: CASSWTSGRYEQFF.

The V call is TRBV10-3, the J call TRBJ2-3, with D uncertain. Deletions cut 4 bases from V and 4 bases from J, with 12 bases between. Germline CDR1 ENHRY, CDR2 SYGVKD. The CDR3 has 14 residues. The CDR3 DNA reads TGTGCCATCAGTGTGGATAGAGAGGCAGATACGCAGTATTTT. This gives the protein CAISVDREADTQYF.

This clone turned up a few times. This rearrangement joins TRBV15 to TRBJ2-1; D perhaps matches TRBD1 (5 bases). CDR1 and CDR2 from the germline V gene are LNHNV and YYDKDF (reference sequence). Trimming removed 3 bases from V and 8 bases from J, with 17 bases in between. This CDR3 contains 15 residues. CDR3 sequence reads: CATSSQGRIKDEQFF. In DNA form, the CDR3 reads TGTGCCACCAGCAGTCAGGGCCGGATTAAGGATGAGCAGTTCTTC.

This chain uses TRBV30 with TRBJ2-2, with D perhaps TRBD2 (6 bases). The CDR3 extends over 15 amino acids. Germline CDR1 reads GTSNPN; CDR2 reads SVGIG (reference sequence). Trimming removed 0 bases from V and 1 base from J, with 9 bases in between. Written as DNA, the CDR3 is TGTGCCTGGAGTGTGACTAGTATGAACACCGGGGAGCTGTTTTTT. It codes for CAWSVTSMNTGELFF.

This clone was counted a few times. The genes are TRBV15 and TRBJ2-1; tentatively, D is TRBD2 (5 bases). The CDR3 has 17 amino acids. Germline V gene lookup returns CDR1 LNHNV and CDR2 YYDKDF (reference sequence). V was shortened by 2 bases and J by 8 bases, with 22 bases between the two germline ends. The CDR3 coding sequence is TGTGCCACCAGCAGACGCAACTCGGCGGGCCAAGACCATGAGCAGTTCTTC. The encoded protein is CATSRRNSAGQDHEQFF.

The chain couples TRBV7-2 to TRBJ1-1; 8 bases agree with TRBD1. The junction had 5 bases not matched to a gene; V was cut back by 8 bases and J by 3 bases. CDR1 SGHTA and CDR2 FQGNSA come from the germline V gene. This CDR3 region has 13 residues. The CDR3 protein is CASRQGLDTEAFF. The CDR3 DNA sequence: TGTGCCAGCCGACAGGGGTTGGACACTGAAGCTTTCTTT.

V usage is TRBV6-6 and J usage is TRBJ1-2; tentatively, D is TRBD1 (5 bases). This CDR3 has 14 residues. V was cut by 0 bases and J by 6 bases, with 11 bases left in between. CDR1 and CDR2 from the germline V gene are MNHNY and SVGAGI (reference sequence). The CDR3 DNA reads TGTGCCAGCAGTTACTCGGAAAGGGGTCATGGCTACACCTTC. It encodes CASSYSERGHGYTF.

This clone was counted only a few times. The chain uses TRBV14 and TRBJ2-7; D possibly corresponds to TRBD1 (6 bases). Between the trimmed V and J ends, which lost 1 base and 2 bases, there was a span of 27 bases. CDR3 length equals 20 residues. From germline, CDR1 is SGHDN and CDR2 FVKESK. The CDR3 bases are TGTGCCAGCAGCCAAGTGGGTTTGAGGGCCATAGAGACAGGAGCCTACGAGCAGTACTTC. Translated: CASSQVGLRAIETGAYEQYF.

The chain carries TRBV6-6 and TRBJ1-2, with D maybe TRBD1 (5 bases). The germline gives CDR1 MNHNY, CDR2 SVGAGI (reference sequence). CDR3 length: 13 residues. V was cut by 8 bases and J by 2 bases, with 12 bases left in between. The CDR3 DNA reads TGTGCCAGCGCTCGGCGGGACAACTATGGCTACACCTTC. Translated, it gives CASARRDNYGYTF.

CDR3 loop: CASRERTDWTYEQYF. The CDR3 DNA is TGTGCCAGCAGGGAACGAACGGACTGGACCTACGAGCAGTACTTC. This rearrangement joins TRBV2 to TRBJ2-7; TRBD2 is a possible D gene (5 bases). The length of the CDR3 is 15 residues. Deletions cut 6 bases from V and 2 bases from J, with 17 bases between. Germline CDR1 reads SNHLY; CDR2 reads FYNNEI.

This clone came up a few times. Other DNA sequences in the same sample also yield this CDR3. The CDR3 here is CASSFTSGSYNEQFF. The CDR3 DNA follows: TGCGCCAGCAGCTTCACTAGCGGTTCCTACAATGAGCAGTTCTTC. The V call is TRBV5-1, the J call TRBJ2-1; 8 bases are a match to TRBD2. Per the germline V gene, CDR1 is SGHRS and CDR2 is YFSETQ. The trim removed 2 bases at V and 1 base at J, leaving 2 bases unmatched. This CDR3 comprises 15 residues.

The CDR3 spells CASSQDRQIHYEQYF. In DNA, the CDR3 is TGCGCCAGCAGCCAAGATCGACAGATACACTACGAGCAGTACTTC. The chain uses TRBV4-1 and TRBJ2-5; possibly TRBD1 for D (5 bases). With the DNA end fitting TRBJ2-7 better, the J assignment may be wrong. Germline CDR1 and CDR2: MGHRA and YSYEKL. The length of the CDR3 is 15 residues.

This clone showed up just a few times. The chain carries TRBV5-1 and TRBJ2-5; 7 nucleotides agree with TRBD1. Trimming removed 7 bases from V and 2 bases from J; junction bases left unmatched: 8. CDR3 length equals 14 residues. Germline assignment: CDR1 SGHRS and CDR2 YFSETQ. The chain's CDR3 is CASCRQGPQETQYF. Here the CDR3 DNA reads TGCGCCAGCTGCCGACAGGGACCTCAAGAGACCCAGTACTTC. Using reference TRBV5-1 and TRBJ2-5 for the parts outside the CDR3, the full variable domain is KAGVTQTPRYLIKTRGQQVTLSCSPISGHRSVSWYQQTPGQGLQFLFEYFSETQRNKGNFPGRFSGRQFSNSRSEMNVSTLELGDSALYLCASCRQGPQETQYFGPGTRLLVL.

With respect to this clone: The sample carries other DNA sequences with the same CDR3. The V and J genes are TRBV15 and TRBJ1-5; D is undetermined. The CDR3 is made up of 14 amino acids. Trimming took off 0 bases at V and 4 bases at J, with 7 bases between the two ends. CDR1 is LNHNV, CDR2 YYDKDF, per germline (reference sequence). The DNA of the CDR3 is TGTGCCACCAGCAGAGATGGAGGGAATCAGCCCCAGCATTTT. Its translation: CATSRDGGNQPQHF.

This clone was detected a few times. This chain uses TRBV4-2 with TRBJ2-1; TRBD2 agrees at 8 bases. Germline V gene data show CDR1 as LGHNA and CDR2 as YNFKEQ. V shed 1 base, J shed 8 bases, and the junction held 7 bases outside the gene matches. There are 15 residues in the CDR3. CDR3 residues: CASSQAGTSVDEQFF. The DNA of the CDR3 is TGTGCCAGCAGCCAAGCCGGGACTAGTGTGGATGAGCAGTTCTTC.

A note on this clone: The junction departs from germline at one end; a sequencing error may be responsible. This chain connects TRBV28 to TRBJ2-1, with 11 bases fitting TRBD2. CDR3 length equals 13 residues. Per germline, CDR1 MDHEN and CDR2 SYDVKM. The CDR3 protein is CASSLVSGRAVIF. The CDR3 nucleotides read TGTGCCAGCAGTTTAGTTAGCGGGAGGGCCGTCATCTTC.

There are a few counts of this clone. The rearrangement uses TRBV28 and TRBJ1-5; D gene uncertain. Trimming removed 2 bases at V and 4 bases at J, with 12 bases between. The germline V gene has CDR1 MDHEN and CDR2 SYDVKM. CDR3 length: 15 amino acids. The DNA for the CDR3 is TGTGCCAGCAGTTTACCTGGTAGTCTTAATCAGCCCCAGCATTTT. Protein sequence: CASSLPGSLNQPQHF.

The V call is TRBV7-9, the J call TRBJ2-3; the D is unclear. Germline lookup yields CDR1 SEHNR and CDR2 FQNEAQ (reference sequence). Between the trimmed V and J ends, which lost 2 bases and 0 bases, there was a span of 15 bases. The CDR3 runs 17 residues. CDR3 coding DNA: TGTGCCAGCAGCTTAATATCCCAAGTGGGCAGCACAGATACGCAGTATTTT. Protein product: CASSLISQVGSTDTQYF.

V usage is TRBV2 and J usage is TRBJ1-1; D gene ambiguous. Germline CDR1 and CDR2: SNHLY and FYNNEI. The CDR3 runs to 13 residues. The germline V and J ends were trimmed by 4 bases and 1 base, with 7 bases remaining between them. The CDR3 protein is CASSVWQNTEAFF. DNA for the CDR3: TGTGCCAGCAGTGTATGGCAGAACACTGAAGCTTTCTTT.

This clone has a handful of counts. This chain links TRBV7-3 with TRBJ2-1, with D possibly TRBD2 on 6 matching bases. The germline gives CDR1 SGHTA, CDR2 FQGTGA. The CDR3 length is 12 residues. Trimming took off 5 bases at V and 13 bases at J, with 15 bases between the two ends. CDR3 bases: TGTGCCAGCAGCCCCCAAAACGGGAGACAGTTCTTC. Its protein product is CASSPQNGRQFF.

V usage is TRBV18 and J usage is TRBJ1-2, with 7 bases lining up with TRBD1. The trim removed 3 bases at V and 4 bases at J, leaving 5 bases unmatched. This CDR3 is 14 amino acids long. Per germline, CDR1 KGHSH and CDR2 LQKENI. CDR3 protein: CASSPGGQSYGYTF. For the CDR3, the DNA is TGTGCCAGCTCACCGGGGGGACAGAGCTATGGCTACACCTTC. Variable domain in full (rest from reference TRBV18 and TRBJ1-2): NAGVMQNPRHLVRRRGQEARLRCSPMKGHSHVYWYRQLPEEGLKFMVYLQKENIIDESGMPKERFSAEFPKEGPSILRIQQVVRGDSAAYFCASSPGGQSYGYTFGSGTRLTVV.

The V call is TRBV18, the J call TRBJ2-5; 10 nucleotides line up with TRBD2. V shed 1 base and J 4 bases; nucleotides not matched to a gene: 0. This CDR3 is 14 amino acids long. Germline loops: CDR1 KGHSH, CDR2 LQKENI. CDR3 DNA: TGTGCCAGCTCACCACTAGCGGGAGGAGAGACCCAGTACTTC. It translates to CASSPLAGGETQYF. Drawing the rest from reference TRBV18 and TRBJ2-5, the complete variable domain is NAGVMQNPRHLVRRRGQEARLRCSPMKGHSHVYWYRQLPEEGLKFMVYLQKENIIDESGMPKERFSAEFPKEGPSILRIQQVVRGDSAAYFCASSPLAGGETQYFGPGTRLLVL.

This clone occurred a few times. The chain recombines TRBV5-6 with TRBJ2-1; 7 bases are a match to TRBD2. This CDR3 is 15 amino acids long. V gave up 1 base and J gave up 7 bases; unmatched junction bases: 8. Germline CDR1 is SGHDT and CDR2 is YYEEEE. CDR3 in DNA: TGTGCCAGCAGCTTGTCCGGGGGAGGGCATAATGAGCAGTTCTTC. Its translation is CASSLSGGGHNEQFF.

CDR3 DNA: TGTGCCAGCAGCCAAGCTCTATCCGGGGAGCTGTTTTTT. It translates to CASSQALSGELFF. The gene calls are TRBV4-2 and TRBJ2-2; the D is unclear. Germline V gives CDR1 LGHNA, CDR2 YNFKEQ. The ends were cut back, 1 base at V and 6 bases at J, with 6 bases in the middle. The CDR3 consists of 13 residues.

DNA of the CDR3: TGTGCCACCAGCAGAGATCGTACCAGGGGAGACGGCTACACCTTC. Translated, it gives CATSRDRTRGDGYTF. The rearrangement uses TRBV15 and TRBJ1-2; a possible D gene is TRBD1 (6 bases). The length of the CDR3 is 15 residues. V lost 0 bases and J 8 bases, leaving 16 bases between the germline ends. Germline V gene data show CDR1 as LNHNV and CDR2 as YYDKDF (reference sequence).